One sample yielded the 5 T cell receptor beta chains listed below, sequenced in a study of blood T cell repertoires in COVID-19. Profiled with immunoSEQ multiplex PCR; TCRdb holds only in-frame clones, not every one. The repertoire holds 150,000 or so clones, with about 84% as singletons. Sample: PBMCs or T cells enriched from blood (not recorded which). These TCRs come from a middle-aged woman with acute COVID-19.

V usage is TRBV6-6 and J usage is TRBJ1-2; no reliable D call. From germline, CDR1 is MNHNY and CDR2 SVGAGI (reference sequence). CDR3 length equals 10 residues. V lost 3 bases to trimming and J lost 7 bases, with 3 bases between them. The CDR3 is CASSYSGYTF. The CDR3 coding sequence is TGTGCCAGCAGTTATAGTGGCTACACCTTC.

This rearrangement joins TRBV5-1 to TRBJ1-2; the D is unclear. CDR1 is SGHRS, CDR2 YFSETQ, per germline. Trimming pared 4 bases from V and 0 bases from J, leaving 13 bases between. The CDR3 runs 15 residues. CDR3 sequence: CASSPGSPANYGYTF. The CDR3 region has the DNA TGCGCCAGCAGCCCAGGAAGTCCCGCTAACTATGGCTACACCTTC.

A remark on this clone: At the DNA level, this CDR3 is encoded by other sequences in the same sample as well. V usage is TRBV7-2 and J usage is TRBJ2-3, with D unclear. The CDR3 is 12 residues long. V was shortened by 4 bases and J by 2 bases, with 4 bases between the two germline ends. The germline V gene has CDR1 SGHTA and CDR2 FQGNSA. Here the CDR3 reads CASSSSTDTQYF. CDR3 coding DNA: TGTGCCAGCAGCTCTTCCACAGATACGCAGTATTTT.

The chain links TRBV25-1 to TRBJ2-2; D might be TRBD2 (6 bases). The CDR3 is 14 amino acids. Germline V gene sequence: CDR1 MGHDK, CDR2 SYGVNS. Trimming shortened V by 5 bases and J by 3 bases, and 10 bases separated the two germline ends. CDR3 protein: CASSRGWDTGELFF. In DNA form, the CDR3 reads TGTGCCAGCAGTCGGGGGTGGGACACCGGGGAGCTGTTTTTT.

The chain has TRBV5-4 and TRBJ2-2, with a weak D call TRBD2 (5 bases). The CDR3 contains 18 residues. Germline CDR1 is SGHNT and CDR2 is YYREEE (reference sequence). Trimming shortened V by 0 bases and J by 0 bases, and 15 bases separated the two germline ends. CDR3 DNA: TGTGCCAGCAGCTTGGTCGGAGGACTCAACCCGAACACCGGGGAGCTGTTTTTT. As protein: CASSLVGGLNPNTGELFF.